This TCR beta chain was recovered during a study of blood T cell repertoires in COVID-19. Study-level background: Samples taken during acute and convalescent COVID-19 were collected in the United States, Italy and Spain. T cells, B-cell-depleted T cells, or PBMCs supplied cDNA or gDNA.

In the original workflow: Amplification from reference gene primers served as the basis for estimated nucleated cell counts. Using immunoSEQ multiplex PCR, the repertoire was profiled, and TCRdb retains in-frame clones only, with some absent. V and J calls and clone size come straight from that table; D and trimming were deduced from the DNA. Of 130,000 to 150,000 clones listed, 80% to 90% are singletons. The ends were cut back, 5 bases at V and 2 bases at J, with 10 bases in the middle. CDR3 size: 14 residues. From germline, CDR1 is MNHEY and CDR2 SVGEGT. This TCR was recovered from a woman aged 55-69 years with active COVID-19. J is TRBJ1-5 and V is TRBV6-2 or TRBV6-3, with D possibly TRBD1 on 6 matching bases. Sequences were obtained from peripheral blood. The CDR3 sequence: CASSLGGGNQPQHF. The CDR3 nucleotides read TGTGCCAGCAGTCTAGGGGGGGGCAATCAGCCCCAGCATTTT.